Below, 4 T cell receptor beta chains from the same sample are listed, as sequenced in a study of lymphopenia after photon versus proton radiotherapy. Using immunoSEQ multiplex PCR, the repertoire was profiled, and TCRdb retains in-frame clones only, with some absent. This sample has roughly 41,000 clones, with about 85% found just once. Specimen: peripheral blood, collected from a patient treated with photon-based radiotherapy. The source is a man in his forties or fifties with gastric cancer.

This chain joins TRBV5-1 and TRBJ2-1; 10 bases map to TRBD2. The CDR3 is 16 amino acids. The trim removed 3 bases at V and 3 bases at J, leaving 6 bases unmatched. The germline CDR1 and CDR2 sequences are SGHRS and YFSETQ. CDR3 bases: TGCGCCAGCAGCTGGATGACTAGCGGGCGCTACAATGAGCAGTTCTTC. Translating gives CASSWMTSGRYNEQFF.

This clone was detected only once. The chain employs TRBV11-1 and TRBJ2-2; D is unclear. V was trimmed by 3 bases and J by 2 bases, leaving 10 bases between them. The germline CDR1 and CDR2 sequences are SGHAT and FQDESV (reference sequence). The CDR3 runs 15 residues. This chain's CDR3 is CASSFSYSNTGELFF. CDR3 nucleotide sequence: TGTGCCAGCAGCTTTTCGTACAGTAACACCGGGGAGCTGTTTTTT.

This rearrangement joins TRBV6-5 to TRBJ1-4, with 10 bases that match TRBD1. Per the germline V gene, CDR1 is MNHEY and CDR2 is SVGAGI. V lost 0 bases and J lost 7; bases outside the gene matches: 2. The CDR3 covers 15 residues. The CDR3: CASSYSGTGVEKLFF. The CDR3 region has the DNA TGTGCCAGCAGTTACTCCGGGACAGGGGTTGAAAAACTGTTTTTT.

This clone was detected only once. The chain joins TRBV9 to TRBJ1-2, with 7 bases fitting TRBD1. The germline V gene has CDR1 SGDLS and CDR2 YYNGEE. The V and J ends lost 4 bases and 8 bases, in that order; junction bases with no gene match: 11. This CDR3 comprises 14 residues. This CDR3 reads CASSQTGQSLGYTF. In DNA, the CDR3 is TGTGCCAGCAGCCAAACGGGACAGTCGTTGGGCTACACCTTC.